One sample yielded the 2 T cell receptor beta chains listed below, sequenced in a study of T-cell reconstitution after alpha-beta-depleted transplantation in children. TCRbeta library preparation incorporated unique molecular identifiers. From the PCR reads, TCRdb called clonotypes with MiXCR, one entry per CDR3 protein. There are 450,000 to 550,000 distinct CDR3 sequences in the sample; roughly 11% occur only once, and 12% to 15% lies in the top ten. Sample: PBMCs, mostly from graft donor cells, taken 180 days after TCRalphabeta/CD19-depleted stem cell transplant. The source of these receptors is a female patient aged 2-9 years who had a stem cell transplant for aplastic anemia, so the T cells may come from the graft donor.

The CDR3 here is CASSLRGRGTDTQYF. Written as DNA, the CDR3 is TGTGCCAGCAGCTTAAGGGGGAGGGGCACAGATACGCAGTATTTT. The V gene is TRBV11-2, the J gene TRBJ2-3, with D maybe TRBD2 (7 bases). The CDR3 totals 15 residues. Trimming shortened V by 2 bases and J by 1 base, and 10 bases separated the two germline ends. CDR1 and CDR2 (germline): SGHAT, FQNNGV.

V gene TRBV24-1 combines with J gene TRBJ2-5, with 8 positions matching TRBD1. Germline CDR1 KGHDR, CDR2 SFDVKD. V was clipped by 4 bases and J by 3 bases; unmatched bases: 6. This CDR3 contains 15 residues. The CDR3 nucleotides read TGTGCCACCAGTGAAGCCGGACAGGGTAAAGAGACCCAGTACTTC. Its translation: CATSEAGQGKETQYF.